This T cell receptor (beta chain) was obtained from a study of breast tumors, draining lymph nodes, adjacent tissues. Study-level points and caveats: Luminal-like breast cancer showed significantly higher tumor–nontumor repertoire similarity than basal-like. Findings are consistent with lymph node origin and intratumoral expansion of most tumor T cells. Tumor TCR diversity was below lymph nodes but above nontumor tissue. That most tumor T cells come from lymph nodes remained unproven.

Trimming left V 2 bases short and J 1 base short, with 6 bases between. The CDR3 is 14 amino acids. Germline values: CDR1 LGHNA, CDR2 YSLEER. This clonotype was seen many times. The antigen is not known. TCRdb used MiXCR to reprocess the multiplex PCR reads, holding one entry per CDR3 protein. The sample consists of roughly 260,000 distinct CDR3 sequences, around 30% of them appearing once. Samples came from axillary lymph nodes draining the breast cancer. Sequencing was carried out using axillary lymph node tissue. The chain employs TRBV4-3 and TRBJ1-5; D call uncertain. The sequence was obtained from a female donor with breast cancer. Some clones in this sample may be carry-over from other donors' samples. The CDR3 protein is CASSQSASNQPQHF. DNA for the CDR3: TGCGCCAGCAGCCAATCGGCCAGCAATCAGCCCCAGCATTTT.